The sequence of this T cell receptor beta chain was determined in a study of blood T cell repertoires in COVID-19. Here immunoSEQ multiplex PCR was the method, and the copy in TCRdb shows in-frame clones only, minus some. The sample yields over 250,000 clones, 80% to 95% seen once. The V and J ends lost 6 bases and 2 bases respectively, with 12 bases between them. CDR3 length: 14 residues. From germline, CDR1 is LGHDT and CDR2 YNNKEL (reference sequence). This clone appeared a single time. Cohort 3 donors were reported recovered after two negative PCRs, clearance, or symptom resolution. This chain joins TRBV3-1 (or the pseudogene TRBV3-2) and TRBJ2-3; D is perhaps TRBD1 (5 bases). This clonotype was sampled from a young woman who had recovered from COVID-19. Sequencing used PBMCs or T cells enriched from blood (not recorded which). CDR3 sequence reads: CASRLDSNTDTQYF. CDR3 in DNA: TGTGCCAGCAGACTCGACAGCAACACAGATACGCAGTATTTT.